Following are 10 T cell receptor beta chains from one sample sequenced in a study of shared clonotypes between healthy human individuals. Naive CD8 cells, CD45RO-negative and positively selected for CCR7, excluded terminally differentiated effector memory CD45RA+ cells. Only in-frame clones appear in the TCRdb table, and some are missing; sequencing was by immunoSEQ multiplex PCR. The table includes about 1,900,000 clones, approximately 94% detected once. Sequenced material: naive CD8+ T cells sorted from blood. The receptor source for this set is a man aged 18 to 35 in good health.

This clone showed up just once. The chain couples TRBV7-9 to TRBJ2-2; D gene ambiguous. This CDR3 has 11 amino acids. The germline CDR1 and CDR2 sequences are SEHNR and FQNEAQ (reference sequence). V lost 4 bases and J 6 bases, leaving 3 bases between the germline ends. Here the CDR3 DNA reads TGTGCCAGCAGCTCTCCCGGGGAGCTGTTTTTT. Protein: CASSSPGELFF.

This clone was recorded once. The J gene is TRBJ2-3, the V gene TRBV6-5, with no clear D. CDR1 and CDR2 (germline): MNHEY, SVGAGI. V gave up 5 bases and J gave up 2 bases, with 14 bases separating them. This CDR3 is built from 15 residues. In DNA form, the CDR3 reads TGTGCCAGCAGTCTTCGGGCCTTTCTCACAGATACGCAGTATTTT. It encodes CASSLRAFLTDTQYF.

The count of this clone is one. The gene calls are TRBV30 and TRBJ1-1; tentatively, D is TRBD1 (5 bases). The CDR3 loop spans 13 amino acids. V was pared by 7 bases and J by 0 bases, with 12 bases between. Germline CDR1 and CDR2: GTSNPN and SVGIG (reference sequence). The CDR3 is CALGDLMNTEAFF. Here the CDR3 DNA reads TGTGCCTTGGGGGACTTGATGAACACTGAAGCTTTCTTT.

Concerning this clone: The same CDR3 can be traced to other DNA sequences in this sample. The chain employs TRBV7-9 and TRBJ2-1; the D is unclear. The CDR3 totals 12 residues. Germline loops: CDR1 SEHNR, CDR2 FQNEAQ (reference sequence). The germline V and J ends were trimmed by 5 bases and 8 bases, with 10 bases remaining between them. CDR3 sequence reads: CASSPLLDEQFF. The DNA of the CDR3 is TGTGCCAGCAGCCCCTTGCTGGATGAGCAGTTCTTC.

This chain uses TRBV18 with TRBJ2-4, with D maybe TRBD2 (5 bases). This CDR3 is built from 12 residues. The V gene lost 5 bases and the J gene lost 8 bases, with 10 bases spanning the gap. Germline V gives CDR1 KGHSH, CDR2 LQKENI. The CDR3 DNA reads TGTGCCAGCTCAGAGGCCGGGGACATTCAGTACTTC. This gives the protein CASSEAGDIQYF.

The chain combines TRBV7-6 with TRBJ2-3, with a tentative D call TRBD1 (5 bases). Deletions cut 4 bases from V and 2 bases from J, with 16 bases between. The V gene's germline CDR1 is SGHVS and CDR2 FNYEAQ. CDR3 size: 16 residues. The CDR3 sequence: CASSSDSPKLTDTQYF. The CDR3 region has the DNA TGTGCCAGCAGCTCAGACAGCCCGAAACTCACAGATACGCAGTATTTT.

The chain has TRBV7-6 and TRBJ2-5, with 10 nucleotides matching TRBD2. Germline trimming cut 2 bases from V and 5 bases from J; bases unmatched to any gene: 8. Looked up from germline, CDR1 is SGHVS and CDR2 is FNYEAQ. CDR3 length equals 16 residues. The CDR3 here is CASSLSSGGPLETQYF. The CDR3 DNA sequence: TGTGCCAGCAGCTTAAGTAGCGGGGGGCCCTTGGAGACCCAGTACTTC.

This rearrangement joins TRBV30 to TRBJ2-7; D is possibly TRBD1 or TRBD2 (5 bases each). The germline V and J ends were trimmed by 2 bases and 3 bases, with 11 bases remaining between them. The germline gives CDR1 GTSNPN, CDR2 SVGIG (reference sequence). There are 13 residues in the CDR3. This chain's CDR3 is CAWSRDAGYEQYF. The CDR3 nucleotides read TGTGCCTGGAGTCGGGACGCAGGCTACGAGCAGTACTTC.

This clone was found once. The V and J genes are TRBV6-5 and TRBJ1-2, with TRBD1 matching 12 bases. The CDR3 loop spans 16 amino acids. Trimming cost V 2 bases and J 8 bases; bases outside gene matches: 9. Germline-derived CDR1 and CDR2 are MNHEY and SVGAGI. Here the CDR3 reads CASSYLGQGAVGGYTF. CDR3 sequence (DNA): TGTGCCAGCAGTTACCTGGGACAGGGGGCGGTCGGAGGCTACACCTTC.

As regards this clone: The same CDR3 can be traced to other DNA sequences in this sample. The CDR3 spells CASSPLRQGAYEQYF. The CDR3 DNA reads as TGTGCCAGCAGTCCGCTCCGACAGGGGGCCTACGAGCAGTACTTC. V gene TRBV6-5 combines with J gene TRBJ2-7, with TRBD1 matching over 9 bases. This CDR3 comprises 15 residues. Germline values: CDR1 MNHEY, CDR2 SVGAGI. The J segment lost 2 bases and the V segment lost 5 bases, leaving 7 bases of the junction unmatched.